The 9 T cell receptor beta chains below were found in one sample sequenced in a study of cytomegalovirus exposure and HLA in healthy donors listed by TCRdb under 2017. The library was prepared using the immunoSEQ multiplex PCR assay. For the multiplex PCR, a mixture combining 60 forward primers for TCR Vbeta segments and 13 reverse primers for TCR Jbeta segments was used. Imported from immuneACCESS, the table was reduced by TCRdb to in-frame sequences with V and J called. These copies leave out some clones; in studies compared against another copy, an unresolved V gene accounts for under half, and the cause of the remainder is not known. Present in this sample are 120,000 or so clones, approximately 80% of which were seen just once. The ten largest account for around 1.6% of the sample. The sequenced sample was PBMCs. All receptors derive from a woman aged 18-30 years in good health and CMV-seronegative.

DNA for the CDR3: TGTGCCAGCAGTTTAAACAGGGGCTTCTACGAGCAGTACTTC. Protein product: CASSLNRGFYEQYF. The chain links TRBV27 to TRBJ2-7, with TRBD1 identical over 7 bases. This CDR3 spans 14 amino acids. V trimming: 2 bases; J trimming: 3 bases; junction bases outside the gene matches: 4. Germline V gene lookup returns CDR1 MNHEY and CDR2 SMNVEV (reference sequence).

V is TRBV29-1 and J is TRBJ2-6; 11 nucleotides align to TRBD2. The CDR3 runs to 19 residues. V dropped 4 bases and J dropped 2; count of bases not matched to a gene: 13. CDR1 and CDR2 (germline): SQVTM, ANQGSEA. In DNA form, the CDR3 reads TGCAGCGTTGCTACTAGCGGGAGCGGCGTGAGTCCTGGGGCCAACGTCCTGACTTTC. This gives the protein CSVATSGSGVSPGANVLTF.

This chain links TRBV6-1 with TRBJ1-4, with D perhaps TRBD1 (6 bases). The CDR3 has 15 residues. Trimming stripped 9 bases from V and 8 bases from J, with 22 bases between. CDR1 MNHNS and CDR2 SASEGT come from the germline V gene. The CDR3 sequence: CASRPDRQYWEKLFF. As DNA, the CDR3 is TGTGCCAGTCGCCCGGACAGACAATATTGGGAAAAACTGTTTTTT.

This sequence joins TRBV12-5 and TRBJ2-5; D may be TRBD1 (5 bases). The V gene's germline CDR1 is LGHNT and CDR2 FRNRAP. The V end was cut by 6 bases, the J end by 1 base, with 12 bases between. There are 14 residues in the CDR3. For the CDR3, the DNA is TGTGCTAGTGGGACTCAGGGATTCCAAGAGACCCAGTACTTC. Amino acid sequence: CASGTQGFQETQYF. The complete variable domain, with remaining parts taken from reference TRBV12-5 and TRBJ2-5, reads DARVTQTPRHKVTEMGQEVTMRCQPILGHNTVFWYRQTMMQGLELLAYFRNRAPLDDSGMPKDRFSAEMPDATLATLKIQPSEPRDSAVYFCASGTQGFQETQYFGPGTRLLVL.

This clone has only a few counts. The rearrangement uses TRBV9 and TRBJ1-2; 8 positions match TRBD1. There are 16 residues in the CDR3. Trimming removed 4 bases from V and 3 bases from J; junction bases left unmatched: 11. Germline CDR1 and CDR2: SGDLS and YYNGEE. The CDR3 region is CASSPFGQGDDYGYTF. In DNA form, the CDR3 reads TGTGCCAGCAGCCCTTTTGGACAGGGCGATGACTATGGCTACACCTTC.

CDR3 sequence reads: CASTLNTEAFF. CDR3 DNA: TGTGCCAGTACCCTTAACACTGAAGCTTTCTTT. The rearrangement joins TRBV19 to TRBJ1-1; no firm D call. Between the trimmed V and J ends, which lost 7 bases and 2 bases, there was a span of 5 bases. The CDR3 is 11 residues long. From germline, CDR1 is LNHDA and CDR2 SQIVND (reference sequence).

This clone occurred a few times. The CDR3 loop is CASSQEYTGKETQYF. The CDR3 DNA follows: TGCGCCAGCAGCCAAGAATATACAGGGAAAGAGACCCAGTACTTC. V usage is TRBV4-3 and J usage is TRBJ2-5; D possibly corresponds to TRBD1 (6 bases). This CDR3 region has 15 residues. Between the trimmed V and J ends, which lost 0 bases and 3 bases, there was a span of 11 bases. The V gene's germline CDR1 is LGHNA and CDR2 YSLEER.

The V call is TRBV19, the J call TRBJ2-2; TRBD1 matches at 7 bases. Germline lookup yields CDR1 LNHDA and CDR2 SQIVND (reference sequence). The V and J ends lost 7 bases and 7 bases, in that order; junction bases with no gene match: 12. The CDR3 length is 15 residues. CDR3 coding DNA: TGTGCCAGTACAACCACAGGGGAAGGAAGCGGGGAGCTGTTTTTT. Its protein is CASTTTGEGSGELFF.

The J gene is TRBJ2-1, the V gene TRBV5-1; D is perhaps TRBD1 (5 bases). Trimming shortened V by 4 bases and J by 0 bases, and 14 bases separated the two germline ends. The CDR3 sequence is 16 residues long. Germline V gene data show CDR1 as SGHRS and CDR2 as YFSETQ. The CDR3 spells CASSLIQGGSYNEQFF. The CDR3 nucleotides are TGCGCCAGCAGCCTTATCCAGGGCGGCTCCTACAATGAGCAGTTCTTC. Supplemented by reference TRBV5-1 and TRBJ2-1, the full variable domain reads KAGVTQTPRYLIKTRGQQVTLSCSPISGHRSVSWYQQTPGQGLQFLFEYFSETQRNKGNFPGRFSGRQFSNSRSEMNVSTLELGDSALYLCASSLIQGGSYNEQFFGPGTRLTVL.